The source of this TCR beta chain is a study of post-analysis software for immune sequencing data. Study findings and constraints: Compared with controls, patients showed significantly lower normalized Chao1 diversity. Controls showed lower frequencies than patients for four to six TRBV segments, and TRBV5-6, TRBV5-1 and TRBV20-1 were among these.

Germline CDR1 reads ENHRY; CDR2 reads SYGVKD. The V gene end was trimmed by 3 bases and the J gene end by 3 bases; junction bases not matched to a gene: 2. There are 14 residues in the CDR3. This clonotype was observed a handful of times. The antigen remains undetermined. The TCR beta cDNA libraries carried unique molecular identifiers. TCRdb analysed the PCR reads with MiXCR anew, one entry per CDR3 protein. Of hundreds of thousands of distinct CDR3 sequences in the sample, 55% to 70% were seen once. This TCR was recovered from a girl aged 2 to 10 with multiple sclerosis. Sequencing input: blood. The rearrangement uses TRBV10-3 and TRBJ2-3; 8 bases match TRBD2. The DNA for the CDR3 is TGTGCCATCAGTGACCCTAGCGGGACAGATACGCAGTATTTT. This translates into CAISDPSGTDTQYF.